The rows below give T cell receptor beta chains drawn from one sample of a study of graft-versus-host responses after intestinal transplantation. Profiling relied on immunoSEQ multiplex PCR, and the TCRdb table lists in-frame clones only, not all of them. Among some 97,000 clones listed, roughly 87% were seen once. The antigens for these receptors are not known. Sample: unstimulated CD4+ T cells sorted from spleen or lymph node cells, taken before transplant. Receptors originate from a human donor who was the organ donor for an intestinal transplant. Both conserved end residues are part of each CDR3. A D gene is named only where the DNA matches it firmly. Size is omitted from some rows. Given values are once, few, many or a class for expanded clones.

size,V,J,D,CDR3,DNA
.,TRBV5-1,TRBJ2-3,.,CASSLRSTDTQYF,TGCGCCAGCAGCTTGAGAAGCACAGATACGCAGTATTTT
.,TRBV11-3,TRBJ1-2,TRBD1,CASSPWDRGHGYTF,TGTGCCAGCAGCCCCTGGGACAGGGGGCATGGCTACACCTTC
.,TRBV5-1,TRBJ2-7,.,CASSLVGGPYEQYF,TGCGCCAGCAGCTTGGTAGGGGGTCCCTACGAGCAGTACTTC
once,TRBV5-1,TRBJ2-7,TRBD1,CASSLGGQGRYEQYF,TGCGCCAGCAGCTTGGGAGGACAGGGGCGGTACGAGCAGTACTTC
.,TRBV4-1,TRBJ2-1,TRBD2,CASSQRLAGGYNEQFF,TGCGCCAGCAGCCAACGACTAGCGGGGGGGTACAATGAGCAGTTCTTC
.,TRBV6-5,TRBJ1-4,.,CASSYSSINEKLFF,TGTGCCAGCAGTTACTCGTCAATAAATGAAAAACTGTTTTTT
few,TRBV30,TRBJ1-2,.,CAWSTPVDRNFNYGYTF,TGTGCCTGGAGTACTCCGGTGGACAGAAATTTTAACTATGGCTACACCTTC
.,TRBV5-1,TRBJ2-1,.,CASSLSSMSGQFF,TGCGCCAGCAGCTTGTCTAGCATGAGCGGGCAGTTCTTC
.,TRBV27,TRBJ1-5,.,CASSPLGGGSYSNQPQHF,TGTGCCAGCAGCCCCCTCGGGGGAGGCTCCTATAGCAATCAGCCCCAGCATTTT
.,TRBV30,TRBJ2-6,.,CAWGIARTNSGANVLTF,TGTGCCTGGGGTATCGCACGGACCAACTCTGGGGCCAACGTCCTGACTTTC
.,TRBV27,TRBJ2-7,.,CASSLSRGAYEQYF,TGTGCCAGCAGTTTATCTAGGGGAGCCTACGAGCAGTACTTC
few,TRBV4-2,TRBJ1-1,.,CASSQDIGRGVAEAFF,TGTGCCAGCAGCCAAGATATTGGGAGGGGGGTGGCTGAAGCTTTCTTT
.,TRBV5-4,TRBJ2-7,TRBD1,CASSLETGVYEQYF,TGTGCCAGCAGCTTGGAAACAGGGGTCTACGAGCAGTACTTC
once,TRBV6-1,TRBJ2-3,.,CASSYKAYTQYF,TGTGCCAGCAGTTATAAGGCTTATACGCAGTATTTT
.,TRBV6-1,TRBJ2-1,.,CASSEGLGVLVGKFF,TGTGCCAGCAGTGAAGGGTTGGGGGTCCTGGTTGGGAAGTTCTTC
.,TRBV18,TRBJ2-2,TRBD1,CASSPRTGGTGELFF,TGTGCCAGCTCACCAAGGACAGGGGGCACCGGGGAGCTGTTTTTT
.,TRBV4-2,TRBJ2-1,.,CASSQVFVAGEQFF,TGTGCCAGCAGCCAAGTTTTTGTAGCTGGTGAGCAGTTCTTC
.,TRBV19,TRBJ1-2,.,CASSSTRTYGYTF,TGTGCCAGTAGCTCAACAAGGACCTATGGCTACACCTTC
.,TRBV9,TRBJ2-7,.,CASSGSLDEQYF,TGTGCCAGCAGCGGATCCTTGGACGAGCAGTACTTC
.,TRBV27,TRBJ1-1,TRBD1,CASSSTGINTEAFF,TGTGCCAGCAGTTCGACAGGGATTAACACTGAAGCTTTCTTT
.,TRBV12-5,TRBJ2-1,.,CASGLVPSTYNEQFF,TGTGCTAGTGGTTTGGTACCCAGTACCTACAATGAGCAGTTCTTC
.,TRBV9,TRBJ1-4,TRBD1,CASGDRGNEKLFF,TGTGCCTCCGGGGACAGGGGGAATGAAAAACTGTTTTTT
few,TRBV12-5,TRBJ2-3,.,CASGFSTDTQYF,TGTGCTAGTGGCTTTAGCACAGATACGCAGTATTTT
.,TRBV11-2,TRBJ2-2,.,CASSSLRGTNTGELFF,TGTGCCAGCAGCTCCCTCCGGGGCACGAACACCGGGGAGCTGTTTTTT
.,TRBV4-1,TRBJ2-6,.,CASRDQHGGANVLTF,TGCGCCAGCAGGGATCAGCATGGCGGGGCCAACGTCCTGACTTTC
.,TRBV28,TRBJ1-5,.,CASQFGDVSNQPQHF,TGTGCCAGTCAGTTCGGGGACGTTAGCAATCAGCCCCAGCATTTT
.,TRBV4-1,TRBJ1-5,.,CASSQEQVSNQPQHF,TGCGCCAGCAGCCAAGAGCAGGTGAGCAATCAGCCCCAGCATTTT
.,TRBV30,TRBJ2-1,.,CAWKEGHEQFF,TGTGCCTGGAAAGAGGGGCATGAGCAGTTCTTC
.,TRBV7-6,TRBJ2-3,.,CASSMGGASTDTQYF,TGTGCCAGCAGCATGGGGGGCGCTAGCACAGATACGCAGTATTTT
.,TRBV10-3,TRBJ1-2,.,CAISESVGGYTF,TGTGCCATCAGTGAGTCGGTAGGAGGCTACACCTTC
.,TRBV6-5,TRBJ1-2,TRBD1,CASSYRTGGGWGYTF,TGTGCCAGCAGTTACCGAACCGGAGGGGGCTGGGGCTACACCTTC
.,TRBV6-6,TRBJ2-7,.,CATTPHLVDYEQYF,TGTGCCACCACCCCCCACCTAGTTGATTACGAGCAGTACTTC
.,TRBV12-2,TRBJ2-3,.,CASRLAPTSGGGTDTQYF,TGTGCAAGTCGCTTAGCGCCGACTAGCGGGGGTGGCACAGATACGCAGTATTTT
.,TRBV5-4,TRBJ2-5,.,CASSRTSSETQYF,TGTGCCAGCAGCCGTACTAGCTCAGAGACCCAGTACTTC
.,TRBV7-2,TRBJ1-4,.,CASSFANEKLFF,TGTGCCAGCAGCTTTGCTAATGAAAAACTGTTTTTT
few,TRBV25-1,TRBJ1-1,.,CASSEGPEAFF,TGTGCCAGCAGTGAGGGTCCTGAAGCTTTCTTT
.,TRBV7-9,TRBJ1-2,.,CASSSAQGRGYTF,TGTGCCAGCAGCTCAGCGCAGGGTAGAGGCTACACCTTC
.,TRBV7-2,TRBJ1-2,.,CASSFHIIWEGYTF,TGTGCCAGCAGCTTTCACATCATATGGGAAGGCTACACCTTC